Below, one T cell receptor beta chain is given with its context. The antigen is undetermined. The data belong to a study of cytomegalovirus exposure and HLA in healthy donors. General study findings and limits: Cytomegalovirus association was listed for approximately 160 TCR beta chains.

Looked up from germline, CDR1 is MNHEY and CDR2 is SMNVEV (reference sequence). CDR3 length: 15 amino acids. Trimming at V came to 7 bases and at J to 9 bases, leaving 8 bases not matched to a gene. Profiled with immunoSEQ multiplex PCR; TCRdb holds only in-frame clones, not every one. The data hold over 55,000 clones, with approximately 90% observed a single time. Sequences were obtained from PBMCs. This chain connects TRBV27 to TRBJ2-1; 14 bases agree with TRBD2. The TCR sequence derives from a man in his late teens or twenties in good health and CMV-seronegative. CDR3 sequence reads: CASTRLAGGSIEQFF. CDR3 DNA: TGTGCCAGCACCCGACTAGCGGGAGGGAGTATTGAGCAGTTCTTC.